Listed below are T cell receptor beta chains from one sample, sequenced in a study of response to subunit inactivated influenza vaccine. TCRdb reprocessed the RT-PCR reads with MiXCR, giving one entry per CDR3 protein. This sample has more than 550,000 distinct CDR3 sequences, with 12% found just once. Sequences were derived from PBMCs from blood, sampled on the day of vaccination. The source of these receptors is a man aged 50 to 60 who received an inactivated influenza vaccine. Each CDR3 is given with its conserved first and last residue. The D gene is left open where the match is weak. The size of a clone is reported for some rows only, either as once, few or many, or as a class for expanded clones.

j_gene,d_gene,abundance,v_gene,CDR3aa,CDR3nt
TRBJ1-6,TRBD1,.,TRBV6-6,CASSRQGPPLHF,TGTGCCAGCAGTCGACAGGGCCCACCCCTCCACTTT
TRBJ2-2,TRBD1,few,TRBV19,CASSPPGQANTGELFF,TGTGCCAGTAGTCCCCCGGGACAGGCGAACACCGGGGAGCTGTTTTTT
TRBJ2-1,TRBD2,.,TRBV30,CAYTGTSNEQFF,TGTGCCTACACCGGGACTAGCAATGAGCAGTTCTTC
TRBJ2-1,TRBD1,many,TRBV29-1,CSVVGRGLSEQFF,TGCAGCGTTGTGGGCAGGGGGCTGAGTGAGCAGTTCTTC
TRBJ2-3,.,.,TRBV10-3,CAISEEDRDTQYF,TGTGCCATCAGTGAGGAAGATAGGGATACGCAGTATTTT
TRBJ2-2,TRBD2,.,TRBV11-1,CASSPTSAGELFF,TGTGCCAGCAGCCCAACTAGCGCCGGGGAGCTGTTTTTT
TRBJ2-3,.,few,TRBV5-5,CASAPRVNTDTQYF,TGTGCCAGCGCGCCCAGGGTGAACACAGATACGCAGTATTTT
TRBJ2-5,.,.,TRBV7-9,CASSLAGGLATQYF,TGTGCCAGCAGCTTAGCTGGGGGCTTGGCGACCCAGTACTTC
TRBJ2-3,TRBD2,.,TRBV20-1,CSAEERGRTDTQYF,TGCAGTGCTGAAGAACGCGGGAGGACAGATACGCAGTATTTT
TRBJ2-2,.,.,TRBV6-5,CASSYTPMGGNTGELFF,TGTGCCAGCAGTTATACCCCCATGGGGGGAAACACCGGGGAGCTGTTTTTT
TRBJ1-1,.,.,TRBV10-3,CAISWAGVGNTEAFF,TGTGCCATCAGTTGGGCAGGGGTGGGGAACACTGAAGCTTTCTTT
TRBJ2-7,TRBD2,few,TRBV6-2/TRBV6-3,CASSARLAYSYEQYF,TGTGCCAGCAGCGCACGACTAGCGTACTCCTACGAGCAGTACTTC
TRBJ2-7,TRBD2,.,TRBV27,CASSLSGGRGEQYF,TGTGCCAGCAGTTTATCGGGCGGGAGGGGCGAGCAGTACTTC
TRBJ2-2,.,few,TRBV12-3/TRBV12-4,CASRPGFFGELFF,TGTGCCAGCAGGCCCGGGTTTTTCGGGGAGCTGTTTTTT
TRBJ2-4,.,many,TRBV5-1,CASSPDGYYRGSQYF,TGCGCCAGCAGCCCGGATGGTTATTACCGGGGTTCTCAGTACTTC
TRBJ2-1,.,few,TRBV19,CASSNVNEQFF,TGTGCCAGTAGTAATGTCAATGAGCAGTTCTTC
TRBJ2-3,.,many,TRBV9,CASSGDKDTQYF,TGTGCCAGCAGCGGGGACAAAGATACGCAGTATTTT
TRBJ2-1,TRBD2,few,TRBV27,CASTSMFGGGLYSYNEQFF,TGTGCCAGCACTTCCATGTTCGGGGGGGGTCTATACTCCTACAATGAGCAGTTCTTC
TRBJ2-7,.,.,TRBV7-9,CASSSGREQYF,TGTGCCAGCAGCTCAGGGAGGGAGCAGTACTTC
TRBJ1-1,.,.,TRBV7-2,CASSLDRQNTEAFF,TGTGCCAGCAGCTTAGACAGACAGAACACTGAAGCTTTCTTT
TRBJ1-1,.,few,TRBV30,CAWSFARNTEAFF,TGTGCCTGGAGTTTCGCCAGGAACACTGAAGCTTTCTTT
TRBJ2-7,.,few,TRBV15,CATSRDTKGEQYF,TGTGCCACCAGCAGAGATACTAAGGGCGAGCAGTACTTC
TRBJ1-1,.,.,TRBV7-9,CASSQLPNTEAFF,TGTGCCAGCAGTCAGTTGCCGAACACTGAAGCTTTCTTT
TRBJ2-5,TRBD1,few,TRBV28,CASSPLGTGDQETQYF,TGTGCCAGCAGCCCACTTGGGACAGGGGACCAAGAGACCCAGTACTTC
TRBJ1-1,.,few,TRBV9,CASSVAQGPYTEAFF,TGTGCCAGCAGCGTAGCCCAGGGCCCCTACACTGAAGCTTTCTTT
TRBJ1-6,TRBD1,.,TRBV25-1,CASSSTGTGGSPLHF,TGTGCCAGCAGCTCAACCGGGACAGGCGGTTCACCCCTCCACTTT
TRBJ1-1,.,many,TRBV15,CATSRARSENTEAFF,TGTGCCACCAGCAGAGCGCGGTCAGAGAACACTGAAGCTTTCTTT
TRBJ1-5,.,.,TRBV19,CASSPDPGQPQHF,TGTGCCAGTAGTCCCGATCCCGGTCAGCCCCAGCATTTT